What follows are 12 T cell receptor beta chains derived from one specimen sequenced in a study of a mutant IDH1 vaccine in newly diagnosed glioma. The sample's time point: week 35, safety follow-up. Each vaccine dose was 300 ug of mutant IDH1 20-mer peptide, with topical imiquimod. Method: immunoSEQ multiplex PCR; TCRdb's copy keeps in-frame clones and lacks some. This table holds around 60,000 clones, around 84% found once. Antigens of these TCRs are unknown. The sequenced sample was PBMCs, obtained from a glioma patient whose treatment included an IDH1 peptide vaccine. Source of these receptors: a man between 25 and 39 years old with glioma.

As concerns this clone: The limits of the CDR3 on the DNA are not certain, so only TCRdb's listed CDR3 is given. V and J are TRBV6-5 and TRBJ1-1. The CDR3 is 14 residues long, counting both termini. Looked up from germline, CDR1 is MNHEY and CDR2 is SVGAGI. CDR3 amino acids: CASSSSVPLTEAFF.

This rearrangement joins TRBV5-6 to TRBJ2-7; weak D call: TRBD2 (7 bases). This CDR3 region has 16 residues. V was clipped by 3 bases and J by 3 bases, with 19 bases between them. The germline gives CDR1 SGHDT, CDR2 YYEEEE. The CDR3 sequence is CASSYPRGGRGYEQYF. DNA for the CDR3: TGTGCCAGCAGCTACCCCCGCGGGGGCAGGGGCTACGAGCAGTACTTC. The whole variable domain, remainder taken from reference TRBV5-6 and TRBJ2-7, is DAGVTQSPTHLIKTRGQQVTLRCSPKSGHDTVSWYQQALGQGPQFIFQYYEEEERQRGNFPDRFSGHQFPNYSSELNVNALLLGDSALYLCASSYPRGGRGYEQYFGPGTRLTVT.

The J gene is TRBJ1-5, the V gene TRBV11-2, with no clear D. V was trimmed by 1 base and J by 9 bases, leaving 7 bases between them. Germline CDR1 is SGHAT and CDR2 is FQNNGV. The CDR3 totals 12 residues. The CDR3 reads CASSLGSGPQHF. The CDR3 DNA sequence: TGTGCCAGCAGCTTAGGGTCGGGGCCCCAGCATTTT. The full variable domain, completed using reference TRBV11-2 and TRBJ1-5, is EAGVAQSPRYKIIEKRQSVAFWCNPISGHATLYWYQQILGQGPKLLIQFQNNGVVDDSQLPKDRFSAERLKGVDSTLKIQPAKLEDSAVYLCASSLGSGPQHFGDGTRLSIL.

The V and J genes are TRBV4-2 and TRBJ2-5, with D hard to call. The CDR3 extends over 16 amino acids. V lost 0 bases, J lost 2 bases, and 13 bases lay in between. Looked up from germline, CDR1 is LGHNA and CDR2 is YNFKEQ. The CDR3 DNA reads as TGTGCCAGCAGCCAAGAAGTGGGCACAATACAAGAGACCCAGTACTTC. Its protein is CASSQEVGTIQETQYF.

This clone was seen a few times. The genes are TRBV4-1 and TRBJ1-5; D gene ambiguous. Germline CDR1 and CDR2: MGHRA and YSYEKL. The CDR3 extends over 15 amino acids. V shed 0 bases and J shed 7 bases, with 13 bases lying between them. The CDR3 nucleotides are TGCGCCAGCAGCCAAGAGAGGACGGCCCTACAGCCCCAGCATTTT. Translated, it gives CASSQERTALQPQHF.

The V call is TRBV19, the J call TRBJ2-7; D is perhaps TRBD2 (6 bases). The length of the CDR3 is 14 residues. Germline values: CDR1 LNHDA, CDR2 SQIVND (reference sequence). The CDR3 DNA reads TGTGCGACGCAGCGACTAGTGGGGGCCTACGAGCAGTACTTC. Its protein is CATQRLVGAYEQYF.

CDR3 sequence (DNA): TGTGCCAGCAGGGGTGGAGGCAATCAGCCCCAGCATTTT. It translates to CASRGGGNQPQHF. The V call is TRBV6-5, the J call TRBJ1-5; D remains unclear. V lost 6 bases and J 2 bases, leaving 8 bases between the germline ends. CDR1 MNHEY and CDR2 SVGAGI come from the germline V gene. This CDR3 has 13 amino acids.

The V and J genes are TRBV19 and TRBJ2-1, with unresolved D. Trimming removed 7 bases at V and 0 bases at J, with 13 bases between. Per the germline V gene, CDR1 is LNHDA and CDR2 is SQIVND (reference sequence). CDR3 length: 15 residues. The CDR3 here is CASTPSTSSYNEQFF. The CDR3 coding sequence is TGTGCCAGTACCCCCTCGACCAGCTCCTACAATGAGCAGTTCTTC.

The chain has TRBV5-4 and TRBJ2-6; 10 positions match TRBD1. The V gene end was trimmed by 4 bases and the J gene end by 0 bases; junction bases not matched to a gene: 10. Germline lookup yields CDR1 SGHNT and CDR2 YYREEE (reference sequence). The CDR3 contains 19 residues. The CDR3 bases are TGTGCCAGCAGCAATGACGGGACAGGGGTTCTCTCTGGGGCCAACGTCCTGACTTTC. Its translation is CASSNDGTGVLSGANVLTF. The entire variable domain, with the rest obtained from reference TRBV5-4 and TRBJ2-6, is as follows: ETGVTQSPTHLIKTRGQQVTLRCSSQSGHNTVSWYQQALGQGPQFIFQYYREEENGRGNFPPRFSGLQFPNYSSELNVNALELDDSALYLCASSNDGTGVLSGANVLTFGAGSRLTVL.

A single count supports this clone. This chain connects TRBV11-3 to TRBJ1-5; a weak D match, TRBD1 (5 bases). Germline V gives CDR1 SGHNT, CDR2 YENEEA. Trimming took off 10 bases at V and 5 bases at J, with 30 bases between the two ends. The CDR3 spans 18 residues. The CDR3, as DNA: TGTGCCACCCTCGGTTTATGTGGGGTCAGGGTAGGGTATCAGCCCCAGCATTTT. Translation: CATLGLCGVRVGYQPQHF. Looking up the rest from reference TRBV11-3 and TRBJ1-5 gives the full variable domain: EAGVVQSPRYKIIEKKQPVAFWCNPISGHNTLYWYLQNLGQGPELLIRYENEEAVDDSQLPKDRFSAERLKGVDSTLKIQPAELGDSAVYLCATLGLCGVRVGYQPQHFGDGTRLSIL.

This clone turned up a few times. This chain connects TRBV7-9 to TRBJ1-5, with D perhaps TRBD1 (5 bases). Trimming took off 3 bases at V and 1 base at J, with 7 bases between the two ends. Germline V CDR1 and CDR2: SEHNR, FQNEAQ (reference sequence). The CDR3 runs to 14 residues. CDR3 residues: CASSFSGSNQPQHF. DNA of the CDR3: TGTGCCAGCAGCTTTTCAGGGAGCAATCAGCCCCAGCATTTT.

V and J are TRBV4-1 and TRBJ1-5, with 8 positions matching TRBD1. The CDR3 totals 16 residues. V shed 3 bases, J shed 9 bases, and the junction held 13 bases outside the gene matches. Germline CDR1 reads MGHRA; CDR2 reads YSYEKL. The chain's CDR3 is CASSQAPGQVFRPQHF. The CDR3 DNA reads TGCGCCAGCAGCCAGGCCCCGGGACAGGTTTTTCGGCCCCAGCATTTT.